This T cell receptor (beta chain) comes out of a study of T cell clonality in common variable immunodeficiency. The CDR3 is made up of 13 amino acids. V lost 1 base and J 6 bases, leaving 10 bases between the germline ends. Germline V gives CDR1 SEHNR, CDR2 FQNEAQ (reference sequence). Data came from immunoSEQ multiplex PCR; TCRdb stores just in-frame clones and leaves some out. The record shows 40,000 to 50,000 clones for this sample, with no singletons present. This clone was counted at least ten times. The read halts 3 residues ahead of the CDR3 end, with the missing end drawn from the germline J gene.

The chain employs TRBV7-9 and TRBJ2-7; D is perhaps TRBD1 (5 bases). The sequenced material came from peripheral blood mononuclear cells. This receptor was obtained from a person aged 18 to 69 in good health. CDR3 bases read: TGTGCCAGCAGCTTAGACAGGCCTTCCGAG. It yields the protein CASSLDRPSE. The whole CDR3 region reads CASSLDRPSEQYF.